This T cell receptor (beta chain) was profiled in a study of T cell responses to AZD1222 COVID-19 vaccine. Across the study: Second-dose intervals near 4 or 12 weeks were combined.

Profiled with immunoSEQ multiplex PCR; TCRdb holds only in-frame clones, not every one. The table includes tens of thousands of clones, less than 90% detected once. CDR1 MNHNS and CDR2 SASEGT come from the germline V gene. The germline V and J ends were trimmed by 2 bases and 4 bases, with 15 bases remaining between them. CDR3 size: 16 residues. The chain employs TRBV6-1 and TRBJ1-5; perhaps TRBD1 as D (6 bases). Specimen: peripheral blood, collected on day 0 of AZD1222 vaccination. The source is an adult in good health. The CDR3 region is CASSELPQGLNQPQHF. The CDR3 bases are TGTGCCAGCAGTGAATTGCCCCAGGGGCTAAATCAGCCCCAGCATTTT.